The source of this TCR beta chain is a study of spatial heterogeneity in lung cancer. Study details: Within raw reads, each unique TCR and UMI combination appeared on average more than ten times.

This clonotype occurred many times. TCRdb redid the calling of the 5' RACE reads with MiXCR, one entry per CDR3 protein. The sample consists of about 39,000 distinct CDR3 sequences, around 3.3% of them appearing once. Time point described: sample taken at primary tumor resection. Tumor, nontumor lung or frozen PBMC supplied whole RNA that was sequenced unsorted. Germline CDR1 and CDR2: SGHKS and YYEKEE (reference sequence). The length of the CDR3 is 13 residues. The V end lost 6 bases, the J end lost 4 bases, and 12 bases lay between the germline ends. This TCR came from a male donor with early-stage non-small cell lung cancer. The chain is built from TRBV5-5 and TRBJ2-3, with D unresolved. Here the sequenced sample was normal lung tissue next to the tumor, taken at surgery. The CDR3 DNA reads TGTGCCAGCAATTTTGGGGTAGCAGATACGCAGTATTTT. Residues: CASNFGVADTQYF.